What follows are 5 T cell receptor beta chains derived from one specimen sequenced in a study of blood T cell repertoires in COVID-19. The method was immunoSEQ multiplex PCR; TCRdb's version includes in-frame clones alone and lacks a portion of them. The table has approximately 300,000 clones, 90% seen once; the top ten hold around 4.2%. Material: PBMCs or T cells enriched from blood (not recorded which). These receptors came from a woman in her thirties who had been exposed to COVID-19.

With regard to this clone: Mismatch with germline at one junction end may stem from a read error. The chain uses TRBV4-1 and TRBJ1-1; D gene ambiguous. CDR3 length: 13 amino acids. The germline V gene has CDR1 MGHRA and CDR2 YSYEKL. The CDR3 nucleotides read TGCGCCAGCAGCCAAGATTGGGCTGTCTGGCCAATCTTT. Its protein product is CASSQDWAVWPIF.

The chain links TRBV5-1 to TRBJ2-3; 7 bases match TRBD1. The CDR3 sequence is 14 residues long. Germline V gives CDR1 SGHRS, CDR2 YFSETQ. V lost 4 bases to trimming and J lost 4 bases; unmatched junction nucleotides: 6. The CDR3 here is CASSVATGADTQYF. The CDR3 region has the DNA TGCGCCAGCAGCGTAGCTACAGGGGCAGATACGCAGTATTTT. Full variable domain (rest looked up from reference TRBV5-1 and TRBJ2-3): KAGVTQTPRYLIKTRGQQVTLSCSPISGHRSVSWYQQTPGQGLQFLFEYFSETQRNKGNFPGRFSGRQFSNSRSEMNVSTLELGDSALYLCASSVATGADTQYFGPGTRLTVL.

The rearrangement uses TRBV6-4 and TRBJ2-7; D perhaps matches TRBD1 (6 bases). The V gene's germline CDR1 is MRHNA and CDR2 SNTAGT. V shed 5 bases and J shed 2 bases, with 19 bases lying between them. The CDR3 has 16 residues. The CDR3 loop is CASSSWEGGSTYEQYF. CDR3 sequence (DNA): TGTGCCAGCAGTTCCTGGGAAGGGGGTTCTACCTACGAGCAGTACTTC.

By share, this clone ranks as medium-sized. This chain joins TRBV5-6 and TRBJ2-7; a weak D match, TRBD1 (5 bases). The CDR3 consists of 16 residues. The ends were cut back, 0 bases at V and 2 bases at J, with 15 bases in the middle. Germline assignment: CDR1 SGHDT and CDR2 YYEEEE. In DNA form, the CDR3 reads TGTGCCAGCAGCTTGGCCTCGCAGGGTCGGACCTACGAGCAGTACTTC. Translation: CASSLASQGRTYEQYF.

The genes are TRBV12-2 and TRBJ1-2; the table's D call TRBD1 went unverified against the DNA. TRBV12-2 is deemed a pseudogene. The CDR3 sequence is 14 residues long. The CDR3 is CASRLVRQGADYTF. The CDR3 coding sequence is TGTGCAAGTCGCTTAGTGCGGCAGGGGGCGGATTACACCTTC.